This T cell receptor beta chain was recovered during a study of blood T cell repertoires in COVID-19. Overall study context: Some COVID-19 samples were acute and others convalescent; all came from the United States, Italy and Spain. T cells, B-cell-depleted T cells, or PBMCs supplied cDNA or gDNA.

In the original analysis: Counts of nucleated cells, estimated from reference gene primer amplification, were obtained. Sequenced by immunoSEQ multiplex PCR; TCRdb stores in-frame clones only, minus some. That table gives V, J and clone size, and the DNA gave D and trimming. In the table there are about 160,000 clones, about 81% of which are singletons. The CDR3 loop spans 12 amino acids. Germline-derived CDR1 and CDR2 are SNHLY and FYNNEI. V was trimmed by 7 bases and J by 10 bases, leaving 11 bases between them. Material: peripheral blood. The origin of this receptor is an elderly woman with acute or convalescent COVID-19. The V call is TRBV2, the J call TRBJ1-6; tentative D call: TRBD1 (5 bases). Here the CDR3 DNA reads TGTGCCAGCACAGACAGTTACTCACCCCTCCACTTT. Translated, it gives CASTDSYSPLHF.